This paragraph reports one TCR beta chain. Its cognate antigen is unknown. The treatment is: oral pan-JAK inhibitor, 5-10 mg twice daily. These data are taken from a study of CD8+ T cells in alopecia areata. In the study overall: Tofacitinib was taken orally by treated patients, and the dose was 5 to 10 mg twice daily.

Overall study results and limits: Compared with normal scalp, lesional scalp had higher clonality and more expanded CD8+ clones. In blood and scalp, many expanded lesional clones persisted during tofacitinib.

Germline loops: CDR1 SGHTA, CDR2 FQGNSA. Trimming removed 3 bases from V and 8 bases from J, with 7 bases in between. This CDR3 is built from 11 residues. Isolated RNA was reverse transcribed into cDNA used as the sequencing template. The table came from immunoSEQ multiplex PCR; TCRdb's copy has only in-frame clones and leaves some out. This sample has about 190,000 clones, with 50% to 70% found just once. The chain is built from TRBV7-2 and TRBJ1-2, with no clear D. Here the sequenced sample was CD4+ T cells sorted from blood, taken between weeks 47 and 50, from a patient treated with tofacitinib. The sequence derives from a human donor with alopecia areata. The CDR3: CASSFSSGYTF. CDR3 in DNA: TGTGCCAGCAGCTTTTCGTCGGGCTACACCTTC.